This T cell receptor beta chain was identified during a study of shared clonotypes between healthy human individuals. Regarding the study as a whole: Owing to a small donor count, the genetic and exposure-history diversity represented was limited.

Naive CD8 populations comprised CD45RO-negative cells positively selected for CCR7, excluding terminally differentiated effector memory CD45RA+ cells. Turning to this clone: Antigen specificity is unknown.

V gave up 0 bases and J gave up 4 bases, with 7 bases separating them. Germline V lookup: CDR1 SGHDN, CDR2 FVKESK. This CDR3 has 13 amino acids. The method was immunoSEQ multiplex PCR; TCRdb's version includes in-frame clones alone and lacks a portion of them. Of over 750,000 clones in the sample, 90% to 97% were seen once. The rearrangement links TRBV14 to TRBJ2-7; D unresolved. The source is a man aged 25 to 40 in good health. The sequenced sample was naive CD8+ T cells sorted from blood. This chain's CDR3 is CASSQERPYEQYF. The DNA of the CDR3 is TGTGCCAGCAGCCAAGAGCGACCATACGAGCAGTACTTC.